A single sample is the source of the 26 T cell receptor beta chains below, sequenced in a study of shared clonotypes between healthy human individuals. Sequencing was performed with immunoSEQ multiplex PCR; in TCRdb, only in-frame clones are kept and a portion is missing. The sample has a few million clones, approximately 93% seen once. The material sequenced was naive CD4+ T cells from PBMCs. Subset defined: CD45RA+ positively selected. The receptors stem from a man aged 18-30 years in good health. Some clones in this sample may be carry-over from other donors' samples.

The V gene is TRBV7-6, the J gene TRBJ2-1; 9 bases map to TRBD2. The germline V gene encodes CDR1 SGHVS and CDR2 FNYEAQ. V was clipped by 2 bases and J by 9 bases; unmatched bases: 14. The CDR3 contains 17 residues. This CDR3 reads CASSLMASGVEGGEQFF. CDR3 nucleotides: TGTGCCAGCAGCTTAATGGCTAGCGGGGTTGAAGGGGGTGAGCAGTTCTTC.

The CDR3 sequence is CAWRAPAWEKLFF. DNA for the CDR3: TGTGCCTGGAGGGCCCCAGCATGGGAAAAACTGTTTTTT. The chain links TRBV30 to TRBJ1-4, with D unresolved. CDR3 length: 13 residues. Germline-derived CDR1 and CDR2 are GTSNPN and SVGIG (reference sequence). V was cut by 3 bases and J by 8 bases, with 13 bases left in between.

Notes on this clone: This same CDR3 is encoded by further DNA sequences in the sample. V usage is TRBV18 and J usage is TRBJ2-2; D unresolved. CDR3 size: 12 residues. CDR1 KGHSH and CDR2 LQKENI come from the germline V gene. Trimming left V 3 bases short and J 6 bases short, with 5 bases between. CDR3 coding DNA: TGTGCCAGCTCACCTTCTGCCGGGGAGCTGTTTTTT. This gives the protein CASSPSAGELFF. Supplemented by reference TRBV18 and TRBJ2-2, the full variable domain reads NAGVMQNPRHLVRRRGQEARLRCSPMKGHSHVYWYRQLPEEGLKFMVYLQKENIIDESGMPKERFSAEFPKEGPSILRIQQVVRGDSAAYFCASSPSAGELFFGEGSRLTVL.

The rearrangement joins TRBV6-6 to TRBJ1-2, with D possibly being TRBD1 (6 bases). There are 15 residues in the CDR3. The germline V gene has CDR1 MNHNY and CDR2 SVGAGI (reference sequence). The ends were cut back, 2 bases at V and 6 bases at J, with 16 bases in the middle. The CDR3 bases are TGTGCCAGCAGTTACGTACAGGGATACGGCGATGGCTACACCTTC. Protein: CASSYVQGYGDGYTF.

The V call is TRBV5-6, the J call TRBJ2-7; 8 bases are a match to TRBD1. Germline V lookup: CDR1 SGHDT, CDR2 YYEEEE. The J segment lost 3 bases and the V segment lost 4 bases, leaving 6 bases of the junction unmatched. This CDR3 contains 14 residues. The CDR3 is CASSPDRGFYEQYF. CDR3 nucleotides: TGTGCCAGCAGCCCAGACAGGGGCTTCTACGAGCAGTACTTC.

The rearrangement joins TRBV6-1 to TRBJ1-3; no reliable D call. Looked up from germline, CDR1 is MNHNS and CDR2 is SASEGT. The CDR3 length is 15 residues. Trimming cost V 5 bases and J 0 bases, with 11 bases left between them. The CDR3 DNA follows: TGTGCCAGCAGTCTAAACGCGGGCTCTGGAAACACCATATATTTT. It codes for CASSLNAGSGNTIYF.

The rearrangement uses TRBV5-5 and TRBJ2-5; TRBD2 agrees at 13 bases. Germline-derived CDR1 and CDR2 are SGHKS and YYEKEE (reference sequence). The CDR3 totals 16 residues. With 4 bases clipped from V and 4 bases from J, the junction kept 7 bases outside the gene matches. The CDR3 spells CASSPGLAGVGETQYF. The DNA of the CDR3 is TGTGCCAGCAGCCCAGGACTAGCGGGAGTCGGAGAGACCCAGTACTTC.

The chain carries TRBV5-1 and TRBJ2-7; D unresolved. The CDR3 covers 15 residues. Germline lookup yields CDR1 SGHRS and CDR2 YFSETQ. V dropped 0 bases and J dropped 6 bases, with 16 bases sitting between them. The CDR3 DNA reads TGCGCCAGCAGCTTGGAGAGCCTCCGCAGTGGCGAGCAGTACTTC. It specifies CASSLESLRSGEQYF.

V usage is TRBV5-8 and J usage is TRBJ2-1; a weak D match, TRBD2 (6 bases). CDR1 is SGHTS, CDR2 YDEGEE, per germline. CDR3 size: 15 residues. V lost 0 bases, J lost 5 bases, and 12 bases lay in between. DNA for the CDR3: TGTGCCAGCAGCTTGGGGGTAGCGGTTAACAATGAGCAGTTCTTC. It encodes CASSLGVAVNNEQFF.

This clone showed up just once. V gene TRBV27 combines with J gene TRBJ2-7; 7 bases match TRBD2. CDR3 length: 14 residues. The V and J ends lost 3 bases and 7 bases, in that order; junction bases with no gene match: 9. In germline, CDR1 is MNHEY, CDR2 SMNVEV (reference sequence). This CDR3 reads CASSFTGGLREQYF. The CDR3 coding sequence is TGTGCCAGCAGTTTTACGGGAGGCCTGCGGGAGCAGTACTTC.

In DNA form, the CDR3 reads TGTGCCAGCAGTGATTCAAGGACTAGCTCTCCTAGCACAGATACGCAGTATTTT. Translating gives CASSDSRTSSPSTDTQYF. The rearrangement uses TRBV6-1 and TRBJ2-3; the match to TRBD2 covers 8 bases. This CDR3 is built from 18 residues. Trimming at V came to 3 bases and at J to 0 bases, leaving 11 bases not matched to a gene. Germline CDR1 reads MNHNS; CDR2 reads SASEGT.

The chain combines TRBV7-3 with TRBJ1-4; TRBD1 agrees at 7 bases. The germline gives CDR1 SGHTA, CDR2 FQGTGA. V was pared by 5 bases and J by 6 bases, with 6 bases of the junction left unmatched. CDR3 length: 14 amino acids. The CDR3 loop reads CASSQEGADEKLFF. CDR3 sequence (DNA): TGTGCCAGCAGCCAAGAGGGGGCGGATGAAAAACTGTTTTTT.

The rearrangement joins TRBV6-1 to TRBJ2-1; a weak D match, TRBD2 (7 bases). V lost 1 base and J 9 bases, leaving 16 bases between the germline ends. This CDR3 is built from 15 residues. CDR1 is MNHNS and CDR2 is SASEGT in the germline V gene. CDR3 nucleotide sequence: TGTGCCAGCAGTGAAGATAAGGGGGGGACCGCTGAGCAGTTCTTC. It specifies CASSEDKGGTAEQFF.

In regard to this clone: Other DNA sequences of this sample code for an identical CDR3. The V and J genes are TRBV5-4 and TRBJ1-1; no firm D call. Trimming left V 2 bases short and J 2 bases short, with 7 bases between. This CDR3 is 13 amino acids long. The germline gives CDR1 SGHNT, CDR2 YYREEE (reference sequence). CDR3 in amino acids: CASSFPGNTEAFF. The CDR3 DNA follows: TGTGCCAGCAGCTTTCCGGGCAACACTGAAGCTTTCTTT.

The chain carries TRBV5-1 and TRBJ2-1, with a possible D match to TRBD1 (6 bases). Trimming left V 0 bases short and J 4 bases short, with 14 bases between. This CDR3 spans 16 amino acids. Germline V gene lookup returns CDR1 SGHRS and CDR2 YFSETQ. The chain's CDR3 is CASSLAPDRIYNEQFF. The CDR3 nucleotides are TGCGCCAGCAGCTTGGCCCCGGACAGAATATACAATGAGCAGTTCTTC. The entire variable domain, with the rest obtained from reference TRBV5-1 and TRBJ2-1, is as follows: KAGVTQTPRYLIKTRGQQVTLSCSPISGHRSVSWYQQTPGQGLQFLFEYFSETQRNKGNFPGRFSGRQFSNSRSEMNVSTLELGDSALYLCASSLAPDRIYNEQFFGPGTRLTVL.

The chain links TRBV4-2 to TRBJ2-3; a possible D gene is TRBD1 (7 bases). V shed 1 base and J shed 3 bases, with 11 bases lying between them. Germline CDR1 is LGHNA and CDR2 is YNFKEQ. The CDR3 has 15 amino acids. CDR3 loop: CASSQGQGGTDTQYF. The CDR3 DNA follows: TGTGCCAGCAGCCAAGGACAGGGAGGTACAGATACGCAGTATTTT.

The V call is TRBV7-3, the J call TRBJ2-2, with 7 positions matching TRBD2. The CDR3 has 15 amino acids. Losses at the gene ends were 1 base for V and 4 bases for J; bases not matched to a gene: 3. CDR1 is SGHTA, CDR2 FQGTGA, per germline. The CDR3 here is CASSLSLAATGELFF. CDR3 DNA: TGTGCCAGCAGCTTAAGCCTAGCGGCCACCGGGGAGCTGTTTTTT. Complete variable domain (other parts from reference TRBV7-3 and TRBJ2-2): GAGVSQTPSNKVTEKGKYVELRCDPISGHTALYWYRQSLGQGPEFLIYFQGTGAADDSGLPNDRFFAVRPEGSVSTLKIQRTERGDSAVYLCASSLSLAATGELFFGEGSRLTVL.

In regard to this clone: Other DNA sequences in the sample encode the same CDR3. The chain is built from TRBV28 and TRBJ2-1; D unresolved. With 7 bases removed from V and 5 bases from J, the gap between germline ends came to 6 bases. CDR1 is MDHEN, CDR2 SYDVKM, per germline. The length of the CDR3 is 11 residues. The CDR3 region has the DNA TGTGCCAGCATTCGGAACAATGAGCAGTTCTTC. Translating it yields CASIRNNEQFF.

CDR3: CASRWAGTSDQETQYF. In DNA, the CDR3 is TGCGCCAGCAGGTGGGCCGGGACTAGCGACCAAGAGACCCAGTACTTC. The rearrangement uses TRBV5-1 and TRBJ2-5, with 10 bases matching TRBD2. V shed 5 bases and J 0 bases; nucleotides not matched to a gene: 7. CDR1 is SGHRS, CDR2 YFSETQ, per germline. CDR3 length equals 16 residues.

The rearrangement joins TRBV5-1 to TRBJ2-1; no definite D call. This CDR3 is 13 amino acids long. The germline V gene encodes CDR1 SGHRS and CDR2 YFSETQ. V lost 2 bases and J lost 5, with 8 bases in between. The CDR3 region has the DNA TGCGCCAGCAGCTTTTTGGGGAACAATGAGCAGTTCTTC. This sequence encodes CASSFLGNNEQFF.

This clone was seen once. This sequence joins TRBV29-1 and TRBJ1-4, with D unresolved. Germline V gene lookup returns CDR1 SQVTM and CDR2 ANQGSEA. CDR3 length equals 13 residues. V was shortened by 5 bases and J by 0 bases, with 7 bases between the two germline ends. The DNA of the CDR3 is TGCAGCGTTTTTGGAGCAACTAATGAAAAACTGTTTTTT. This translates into CSVFGATNEKLFF.

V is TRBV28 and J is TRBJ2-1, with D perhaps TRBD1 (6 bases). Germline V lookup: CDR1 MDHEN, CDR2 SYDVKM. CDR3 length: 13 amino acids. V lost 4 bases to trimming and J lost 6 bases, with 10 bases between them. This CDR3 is CASSSPGANEQFF. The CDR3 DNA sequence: TGTGCCAGCAGTTCTCCAGGGGCCAATGAGCAGTTCTTC.

Here the CDR3 DNA reads TGTGCCAGCCGCATCCACAATGAGCAGTTCTTC. Encoded protein: CASRIHNEQFF. The V and J genes are TRBV28 and TRBJ2-1; unclear D gene. CDR1 MDHEN and CDR2 SYDVKM come from the germline V gene. Between the trimmed V and J ends, which lost 8 bases and 5 bases, there was a span of 7 bases. The CDR3 is 11 amino acids.

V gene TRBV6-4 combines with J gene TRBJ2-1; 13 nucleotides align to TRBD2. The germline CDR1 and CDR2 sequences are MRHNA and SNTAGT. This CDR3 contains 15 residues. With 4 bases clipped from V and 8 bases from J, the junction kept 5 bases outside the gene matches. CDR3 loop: CASSVGTSGTDEQFF. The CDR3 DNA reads TGTGCCAGCAGTGTCGGGACTAGCGGGACGGATGAGCAGTTCTTC.

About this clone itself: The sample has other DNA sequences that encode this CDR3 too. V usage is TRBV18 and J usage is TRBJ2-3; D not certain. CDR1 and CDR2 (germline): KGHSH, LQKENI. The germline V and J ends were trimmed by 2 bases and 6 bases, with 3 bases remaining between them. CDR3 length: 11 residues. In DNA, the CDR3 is TGTGCCAGCTCACCAGTGGATACGCAGTATTTT. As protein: CASSPVDTQYF.

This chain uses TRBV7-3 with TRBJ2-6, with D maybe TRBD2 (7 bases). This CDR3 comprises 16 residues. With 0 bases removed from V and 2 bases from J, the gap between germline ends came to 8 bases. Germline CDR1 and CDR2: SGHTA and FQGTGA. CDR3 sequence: CASSLTGGPGANVLTF. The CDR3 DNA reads TGTGCCAGCAGCTTAACCGGGGGGCCTGGGGCCAACGTCCTGACTTTC.